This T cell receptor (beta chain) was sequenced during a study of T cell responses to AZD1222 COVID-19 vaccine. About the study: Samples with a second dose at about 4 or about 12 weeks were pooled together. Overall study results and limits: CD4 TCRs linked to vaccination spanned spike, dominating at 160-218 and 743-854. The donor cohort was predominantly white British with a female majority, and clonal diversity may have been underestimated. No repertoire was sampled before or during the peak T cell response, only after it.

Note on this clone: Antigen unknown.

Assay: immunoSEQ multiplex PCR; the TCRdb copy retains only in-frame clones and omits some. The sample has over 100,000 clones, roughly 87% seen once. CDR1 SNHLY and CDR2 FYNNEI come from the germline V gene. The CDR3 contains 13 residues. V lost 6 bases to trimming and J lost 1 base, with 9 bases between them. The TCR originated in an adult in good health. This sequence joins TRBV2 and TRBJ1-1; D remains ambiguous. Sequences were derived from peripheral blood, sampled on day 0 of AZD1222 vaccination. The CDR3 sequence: CASREDGNTEAFF. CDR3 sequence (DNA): TGTGCCAGCAGGGAGGACGGGAACACTGAAGCTTTCTTT.